The rows below give T cell receptor beta chains drawn from one sample of a study of blood T cell repertoires in COVID-19. Produced via immunoSEQ multiplex PCR; TCRdb's table is partial and in-frame only. This table has around 80,000 clones, 65% to 90% appearing once. The sequenced material came from peripheral blood. These receptors all stem from a man aged 45-65 years with COVID-19, enrolled during active disease. The CDR3 runs from the conserved cysteine through the conserved F or W. The D gene is left open where the match is weak. The listing skips clone size in some rows; elsewhere it reads once, few, many or a size class.

>TRBJ2-7|.|TRBV30|.
TGTGCCTGGACCAAGGGAGCCTACGAGCAGTACTTC
CAWTKGAYEQYF
>TRBJ1-1|.|TRBV2|.
TGTGCCAGCAGCGTAGGGGGTATGAACACTGAAGCTTTCTTT
CASSVGGMNTEAFF
>TRBJ2-7|.|TRBV6-5|.
TGTGCCAGCAGTTACGACTGGCAGTCATCCTACGAGCAGTACTTC
CASSYDWQSSYEQYF
>TRBJ1-5|once|TRBV2|.
TGTGCCAGCAGTGAGCCGGGACAACTGAATCAGCCCCAGCATTTT
CASSEPGQLNQPQHF
>TRBJ1-1|.|TRBV6-5|.
TGTGCCAGCAGTTACTCATCCGGGGGGGCTGAAGCTTTCTTT
CASSYSSGGAEAFF
>TRBJ2-2|.|TRBV3-1/TRBV3-2|TRBD2
TGTGCCAGCAGCCAAGTATGGGAGGGCAGAAACACCGGGGAGCTGTTTTTT
CASSQVWEGRNTGELFF
>TRBJ1-2|.|TRBV10-3|TRBD1
TGTGCCGGCGGAGGGACAGGGGGCCTGGATTATGGCTACACCTTC
CAGGGTGGLDYGYTF
>TRBJ2-2|.|TRBV12-3/TRBV12-4|.
TGTGCCAGCACCCCCACGGCCGGGGAGCTGTTTTTT
CASTPTAGELFF
>TRBJ1-3|.|TRBV6-5|.
TGTGCCAGCTCGCGGGGGCAATCCTCTGGAAACACCATATATTTT
CASSRGQSSGNTIYF
>TRBJ2-1|.|TRBV6-5|.
TGTGCCAGCAGTTATGGGAGGACGGGCAATGAGCAGTTCTTC
CASSYGRTGNEQFF
>TRBJ2-1|.|TRBV7-3|TRBD2
TGTGCCAGCAGGTTGGGCGGGAGTACCTACAATGAGCAGTTCTTC
CASRLGGSTYNEQFF
>TRBJ2-2|once|TRBV7-3|TRBD2
TGTGCCAGCAGCTCATCGGGACTAGCGGGAGAGGCGGAGCTGTTTTTT
CASSSSGLAGEAELFF
>TRBJ2-3|.|TRBV11-3|.
TGTGCCAGCAGTCAGAACAGTTTGAGCACAGATACGCAGTATTTT
CASSQNSLSTDTQYF
>TRBJ1-1|.|TRBV19|.
TGTGCCAGTAGATCACAGGCGAACACTGAAGCTTTCTTT
CASRSQANTEAFF
>TRBJ1-5|.|TRBV6-4|.
TGTGCCAGCAGTGTACAGGCAAATCAGCCCCAGCATTTT
CASSVQANQPQHF
>TRBJ2-1|.|TRBV10-3|TRBD1
TGTGCCATCAGTTCGAGGACAGGGACCAGTCAAAACAATGAGCAGTTCTTC
CAISSRTGTSQNNEQFF
>TRBJ2-5|.|TRBV25-1|.
TGTGCCAGCAGTGATGACAGGAAAGAGACCCAGTACTTC
CASSDDRKETQYF
>TRBJ1-1|few|TRBV21-1|.
TGTGCCAGCAGCACGCGGGACAGAGGTTATAACACTGAAGCTTTCTTT
CASSTRDRGYNTEAFF
>TRBJ2-3|.|TRBV27|TRBD2
TGTGCCAGCAGATTTAAGACGACTAGCGGGAGAAGCGCAGATACGCAGTATTTT
CASRFKTTSGRSADTQYF
>TRBJ1-6|.|TRBV3-1/TRBV3-2|TRBD1
TGTGCCAGCAGCCAAGGGACAGGGGGGTCACCCCTCCACTTT
CASSQGTGGSPLHF
>TRBJ2-6|.|TRBV28|TRBD1
TGTGCCAGCTACAGGGGTGCCGGGGCCAACGTCCTGACTTTC
CASYRGAGANVLTF
>TRBJ1-1|.|TRBV6-5|.
TGTGCCAGCAGTTTCGAGGGCGCTGGGAACACTGAAGCTTTCTTT
CASSFEGAGNTEAFF
>TRBJ1-6|.|TRBV6-6|.
TGTGCCAGCAGTTACGCGGGTGGGAGAGATTCACCCCTCCACTTT
CASSYAGGRDSPLHF
>TRBJ1-1|.|TRBV30|.
TGTGCCTGGGGACGGTTGAACACTGAAGCTTTCTTT
CAWGRLNTEAFF
>TRBJ1-1|.|TRBV7-8|.
TGTGCCAGCAGCTTAGTGACGGGGGGAGGGACTGAAGCTTTCTTT
CASSLVTGGGTEAFF
>TRBJ2-5|.|TRBV19|TRBD1
TGTGCCAGTAGTATGGGACAGGGGGCCTGGGAGACCCAGTACTTC
CASSMGQGAWETQYF
>TRBJ1-5|.|TRBV6-5|.
TGTGCCAGCAATAAGATGATTGGGGCTGATCAGCCCCAGCATTTT
CASNKMIGADQPQHF
>TRBJ2-3|.|TRBV2|.
TGTGCCAGCAGTGAAATGGGCTTTCGCACAGATACGCAGTATTTT
CASSEMGFRTDTQYF
>TRBJ1-6|once|TRBV5-1|.
TGCGCCAGCAGCTTGAGCAGGCCGAGATATTCACCCCTCCACTTT
CASSLSRPRYSPLHF
>TRBJ2-3|.|TRBV7-2|.
TGTGCCAGCAGCCCACTAGGGGGTAGCACAGATACGCAGTATTTT
CASSPLGGSTDTQYF
>TRBJ2-7|.|TRBV5-6|TRBD1
TGTGCCAGCAGCTTGGTAGGGACAGGGAAATCCTACGAGCAGTACTTC
CASSLVGTGKSYEQYF
>TRBJ1-2|once|TRBV12-3/TRBV12-4|.
TGTGCCAGCAGTTTGAGTACCTATGGCTACACCTTC
CASSLSTYGYTF
>TRBJ2-7|.|TRBV3-1/TRBV3-2|TRBD2
TGTGCCAGCAGCCAAGATCTGAGGGCTAGCGGGCCCTACGAGCAGTACTTC
CASSQDLRASGPYEQYF
>TRBJ2-7|.|TRBV5-4|.
TGTGCCAGCAGGTCCCCCGGTCTAAACGAGCAGTACTTC
CASRSPGLNEQYF
>TRBJ2-7|once|TRBV6-2/TRBV6-3|.
TGTGCCAGCAGTTATAGGAGGGTAGCACTCTACGAGCAGTACTTC
CASSYRRVALYEQYF
>TRBJ1-2|.|TRBV7-2|TRBD1
TGTGCCAGCAGCTCTAGGACAGGGACCGGCTACACCTTC
CASSSRTGTGYTF
>TRBJ2-2|.|TRBV6-5|.
TGTGCCAGCAGGCCGAGCGGGTGGGAGCTGTTTTTT
CASRPSGWELFF